Following are 22 T cell receptor beta chains from one sample sequenced in a study of cytomegalovirus exposure and HLA in healthy donors. The PCR employed 60 Vbeta primers together with 13 Jbeta primers. Assay: immunoSEQ multiplex PCR; the TCRdb copy retains only in-frame clones and omits some. The table records 100,000 to 150,000 clones, around 72% of them present only once. Material for sequencing was PBMCs. The receptors originated from a man aged 25-40 years in good health and CMV-seronegative.

This clone showed up just a few times. The chain has TRBV7-8 and TRBJ2-7, with D perhaps matching TRBD1 (5 bases). Per the germline V gene, CDR1 is SGHVS and CDR2 is FQNEAQ. The CDR3 runs to 15 residues. The V gene lost 5 bases and the J gene lost 0 bases, with 14 bases spanning the gap. The CDR3 here is CASSRYAGNSYEQYF. In nucleotides, the CDR3 is TGTGCCAGCAGCCGGTATGCAGGGAACTCCTACGAGCAGTACTTC.

The chain recombines TRBV9 with TRBJ1-6; unclear D gene. Germline V gives CDR1 SGDLS, CDR2 YYNGEE. CDR3 length: 13 residues. V lost 0 bases and J 15 bases, leaving 13 bases between the germline ends. The CDR3 DNA follows: TGTGCCAGCAGCGTAGAGGCGCAGGAGGTCCTCCACTTT. Translated, it gives CASSVEAQEVLHF.

The V gene is TRBV7-2, the J gene TRBJ1-2, with 9 bases that match TRBD1. From germline, CDR1 is SGHTA and CDR2 FQGNSA. Unmatched junction bases numbered 4, after V lost 5 bases and J lost 3 bases. This CDR3 spans 14 amino acids. The CDR3 DNA reads as TGTGCCAGCAGCGTCGACAGGGGGTACTATGGCTACACCTTC. It is translated as CASSVDRGYYGYTF.

The J gene is TRBJ2-7, the V gene TRBV30; a possible D gene is TRBD1 (6 bases). Trimming removed 0 bases at V and 2 bases at J, with 8 bases between. The germline V gene has CDR1 GTSNPN and CDR2 SVGIG (reference sequence). The CDR3 sequence is 13 residues long. In DNA form, the CDR3 reads TGTGCCTGGAGTGTGAACAGGGCCTACGAGCAGTACTTC. Translated, it gives CAWSVNRAYEQYF. The entire variable domain, with the rest obtained from reference TRBV30 and TRBJ2-7, is as follows: SQTIHQWPATLVQPVGSPLSLECTVEGTSNPNLYWYRQAAGRGLQLLFYSVGIGQISSEVPQNLSASRPQDRQFILSSKKLLLSDSGFYLCAWSVNRAYEQYFGPGTRLTVT.

This clone was detected a few times. The chain links TRBV28 to TRBJ1-5; 7 bases line up with TRBD1. CDR3 length equals 14 residues. The V gene end was trimmed by 3 bases and the J gene end by 4 bases; junction bases not matched to a gene: 3. Germline CDR1 is MDHEN and CDR2 is SYDVKM. The CDR3 sequence: CASSLAGGNQPQHF. The CDR3 nucleotides are TGTGCCAGCAGTTTGGCAGGGGGGAATCAGCCCCAGCATTTT. The variable domain in full, with the rest retrieved from reference TRBV28 and TRBJ1-5, is DVKVTQSSRYLVKRTGEKVFLECVQDMDHENMFWYRQDPGLGLRLIYFSYDVKMKEKGDIPEGYSVSREKKERFSLILESASTNQTSMYLCASSLAGGNQPQHFGDGTRLSIL.

This clone was found a few times. The V gene is TRBV28, the J gene TRBJ2-5; 8 bases are a match to TRBD2. The CDR3 contains 17 residues. The ends lost 4 bases at V and 4 bases at J; junction bases unmatched: 14. The V gene's germline CDR1 is MDHEN and CDR2 SYDVKM. The CDR3 here is CASSSPNTAGGIETQYF. The CDR3 DNA follows: TGTGCCAGCAGTTCCCCAAACACGGCGGGGGGTATAGAGACCCAGTACTTC.

Worth noting for this clone: A read error may produce the germline difference seen at one junction end. The gene calls are TRBV7-9 and TRBJ1-2, with TRBD1 as a possible D gene (6 bases). Germline V gene lookup returns CDR1 SEHNR and CDR2 FQNEAQ (reference sequence). CDR3 length equals 11 residues. The CDR3 here is CSSSFKQQGTF. The CDR3 DNA reads TGTTCCAGCAGCTTCAAGCAACAGGGTACCTTC.

This chain uses TRBV9 with TRBJ2-5, with 15 bases aligning to TRBD2. CDR1 SGDLS and CDR2 YYNGEE come from the germline V gene. The junction had 5 bases not matched to a gene; V was cut back by 0 bases and J by 5 bases. The CDR3 extends over 17 amino acids. CDR3 region: CASSVGTSGGAGETQYF. The CDR3 DNA is TGTGCCAGCAGCGTAGGGACTAGCGGGGGGGCCGGGGAGACCCAGTACTTC.

The rearrangement links TRBV27 to TRBJ1-2; D gene ambiguous. V lost 2 bases and J lost 5, with 12 bases in between. Germline CDR1 reads MNHEY; CDR2 reads SMNVEV (reference sequence). The length of the CDR3 is 14 residues. The CDR3 DNA sequence: TGTGCCAGCAGTTTAGATAGCTATCGTTATGGCTACACCTTC. Encoded protein: CASSLDSYRYGYTF.

This clone showed up just a few times. V usage is TRBV6-5 and J usage is TRBJ1-2; 9 bases map to TRBD1. V lost 6 bases and J lost 6; bases outside the gene matches: 5. The CDR3 contains 13 residues. Germline CDR1 MNHEY, CDR2 SVGAGI. CDR3 in DNA: TGTGCCAGCAGACCACGGACAGGGGATGGCTACACCTTC. Translated: CASRPRTGDGYTF.

The chain links TRBV19 to TRBJ1-4; 8 nucleotides agree with TRBD1. With V trimmed by 4 bases and J by 7 bases, 8 bases remained unmatched. This CDR3 region has 15 residues. Per germline, CDR1 LNHDA and CDR2 SQIVND (reference sequence). Here the CDR3 reads CASSKRQGYREKLFF. CDR3 DNA: TGTGCCAGTAGTAAGAGACAGGGGTACCGTGAAAAACTGTTTTTT.

The V and J genes are TRBV5-4 and TRBJ1-2; no firm D call. V lost 5 bases to trimming and J lost 6 bases, with 11 bases between them. This CDR3 has 12 residues. Germline lookup yields CDR1 SGHNT and CDR2 YYREEE (reference sequence). The CDR3 loop is CASRPLGDGYTF. Here the CDR3 DNA reads TGTGCCAGCAGACCACTGGGAGATGGCTACACCTTC.

The V call is TRBV10-1, the J call TRBJ2-5; 9 nucleotides match TRBD1. The CDR3 extends over 13 amino acids. The trim removed 6 bases at V and 3 bases at J, leaving 2 bases unmatched. Germline V lookup: CDR1 WNHNN, CDR2 SYGVQD (reference sequence). CDR3 DNA sequence: TGCGCCAGCAGCGGACAGGGGAAAGAGACCCAGTACTTC. This sequence encodes CASSGQGKETQYF.

This clone has more than one count but fewer than ten. CDR3 nucleotide sequence: TGTGCCAGCAGCTCCCGGACAGGGTGGGACACTGAAGCTTTCTTT. This translates into CASSSRTGWDTEAFF. The J gene is TRBJ1-1, the V gene TRBV7-3; 8 bases line up with TRBD1. Per the germline V gene, CDR1 is SGHTA and CDR2 is FQGTGA. The length of the CDR3 is 15 residues. V shed 4 bases, J shed 3 bases, and the junction held 7 bases outside the gene matches.

The chain recombines TRBV5-4 with TRBJ2-7; the D is unclear. The germline CDR1 and CDR2 sequences are SGHNT and YYREEE (reference sequence). The V and J ends lost 9 bases and 0 bases respectively, with 7 bases between them. The CDR3 consists of 11 residues. CDR3 amino acids: CATSSSYEQYF. Here the CDR3 DNA reads TGTGCCACCTCGAGCTCCTACGAGCAGTACTTC.

The V and J genes are TRBV18 and TRBJ2-4; D possibly corresponds to TRBD1 (6 bases). The CDR3 runs to 15 residues. The V and J ends lost 4 bases and 2 bases respectively, with 12 bases between them. The germline gives CDR1 KGHSH, CDR2 LQKENI. CDR3 nucleotide sequence: TGTGCCAGCTCACAGGACAGAAAAACCAAAAACATTCAGTACTTC. It yields the protein CASSQDRKTKNIQYF.

This chain uses TRBV7-9 with TRBJ1-2; 9 bases match TRBD1. J was trimmed by 5 bases and V by 9 bases; bases with no gene match: 13. Germline loops: CDR1 SEHNR, CDR2 FQNEAQ (reference sequence). This CDR3 is 15 amino acids long. The CDR3 region is CARPLGQGINYGYTF. The CDR3, as DNA: TGTGCCAGGCCCCTTGGACAGGGGATAAATTATGGCTACACCTTC.

The chain couples TRBV5-4 to TRBJ2-7; TRBD2 matches at 7 bases. Germline lookup yields CDR1 SGHNT and CDR2 YYREEE (reference sequence). Germline trimming cut 3 bases from V and 7 bases from J; bases unmatched to any gene: 16. The CDR3 length is 16 residues. The DNA for the CDR3 is TGTGCCAGCAGCTCCGTTCCGGGGACTAAGACTCAAGAGCAGTACTTC. It specifies CASSSVPGTKTQEQYF.

Points on this clone: Other DNA sequences in this sample translate to the same CDR3. This chain links TRBV27 with TRBJ1-1; 7 bases align to TRBD1. There are 15 residues in the CDR3. The V segment lost 8 bases and the J segment 5 bases; nucleotides outside the gene matches: 14. Per the germline V gene, CDR1 is MNHEY and CDR2 is SMNVEV (reference sequence). CDR3 region: CASQDRAGSVTEAFF. CDR3 DNA sequence: TGTGCCAGCCAAGACAGGGCGGGTTCAGTAACTGAAGCTTTCTTT.

This chain uses TRBV28 with TRBJ2-5; TRBD1 matches at 8 bases. The J call is doubtful: the DNA matches TRBJ2-7 better. CDR3 length: 15 amino acids. Germline loops: CDR1 MDHEN, CDR2 SYDVKM. The CDR3 sequence: CASHYRGAVSYEQYF. CDR3 bases: TGTGCCAGCCATTACAGGGGGGCCGTATCCTACGAGCAGTACTTC.

This clone showed up just a few times. This chain uses TRBV15 with TRBJ1-2; 7 nucleotides line up with TRBD1. The CDR3 is made up of 15 amino acids. Trimming cost V 1 base and J 5 bases; bases outside gene matches: 7. CDR1 and CDR2 (germline): LNHNV, YYDKDF (reference sequence). Here the CDR3 DNA reads TGTGCCACCAGCAGAGGAATGGGGACAGAGTATGGCTACACCTTC. This codes for CATSRGMGTEYGYTF.

This chain joins TRBV27 and TRBJ2-3; TRBD1 might be the D (5 bases). CDR1 is MNHEY, CDR2 SMNVEV, per germline (reference sequence). The CDR3 loop spans 15 amino acids. V gave up 5 bases and J gave up 0 bases, with 12 bases separating them. CDR3 amino acids: CASSTRATSTDTQYF. The CDR3 DNA reads TGTGCCAGCAGTACCAGGGCCACTAGCACAGATACGCAGTATTTT.